Below, one TCR beta chain is given with its context. The source of the sample is a study of T cell changes during pregnancy in multiple sclerosis. The table came from immunoSEQ multiplex PCR; TCRdb's copy has only in-frame clones and leaves some out. This sample yields about 100,000 clones, of which 80% to 95% are seen a single time; 0.99% belongs to the top ten. V lost 0 bases, J lost 1 base, and 2 bases stayed unmatched. This CDR3 comprises 15 residues. Germline CDR1 reads SGDLS; CDR2 reads YYNGEE. This receptor was taken from a female donor with multiple sclerosis, enrolled in a pregnancy study. Sequenced material: peripheral blood, taken after pregnancy. The V and J genes are TRBV9 and TRBJ2-7; 9 bases line up with TRBD2. The CDR3 here is CASSVALAGSYEQYF. CDR3 DNA sequence: TGTGCCAGCAGCGTAGCTCTAGCGGGGTCCTACGAGCAGTACTTC. Full variable domain (rest looked up from reference TRBV9 and TRBJ2-7): DSGVTQTPKHLITATGQRVTLRCSPRSGDLSVYWYQQSLDQGLQFLIQYYNGEERAKGNILERFSAQQFPDLHSELNLSSLELGDSALYFCASSVALAGSYEQYFGPGTRLTVT.